Sequencing of this TCR beta chain was carried out in a study of T-cell reconstitution after alpha-beta-depleted transplantation in children. Study-level findings and limits: Surviving recipient T cells and thymic progenitors produced the high day-60 TCRbeta diversity seen in some patients.

This clonotype was counted at least ten times. The antigen is not known. V was clipped by 6 bases and J by 0 bases, with 5 bases between them. Looked up from germline, CDR1 is SEHNR and CDR2 is FQNEAQ (reference sequence). The CDR3 runs to 12 residues. The authors prepared the TCRbeta library with unique molecular identifiers. TCRdb re-called the PCR reads with MiXCR, one entry per CDR3 protein. This table holds about 27,000 distinct CDR3 sequences, about 5.8% found once. The sample was PBMCs, mostly from graft donor cells, taken 180 days after TCRalphabeta/CD19-depleted stem cell transplant. The rearrangement uses TRBV7-9 and TRBJ1-1; D remains ambiguous. This receptor was identified in a male patient under 18 who had a stem cell transplant for acute myeloid leukemia, so the T cells may come from the graft donor. CDR3 sequence (DNA): TGTGCCAGCAGGACGGTGAACACTGAAGCTTTCTTT. Translating gives CASRTVNTEAFF.